This section outlines one TCR beta chain sequence together with its context. Generated by immunoSEQ multiplex PCR, the TCRdb table keeps only in-frame clones and is missing some. The sample includes 70,000 to 75,000 clones, roughly 92% of them seen just once. This sample stems from a study of OX40 agonist ivuxolimab in advanced cancers. About the research overall: Patients were treated with ivuxolimab, an agonistic anti-OX40 (CD134) antibody. Patients were dosed intravenously with ivuxolimab at 0.01 to 10 mg/kg every 2 weeks.

Per the germline V gene, CDR1 is WNHNN and CDR2 is SYGVQD (reference sequence). The ends were cut back, 5 bases at V and 5 bases at J, with 16 bases in the middle. The CDR3 has 14 amino acids. The sequence derives from an adult with an advanced solid tumor such as melanoma, head and neck, liver or kidney cancer. The gene calls are TRBV10-1 and TRBJ2-7; a weak D match, TRBD1 (5 bases). The material was CD4+ or CD8+ T cells sorted from blood, obtained in a trial of the OX40 agonist ivuxolimab. CDR3 amino acids: CASSLHQGTHEQYF. CDR3 DNA sequence: TGCGCCAGCAGTTTACATCAGGGTACCCACGAGCAGTACTTC.